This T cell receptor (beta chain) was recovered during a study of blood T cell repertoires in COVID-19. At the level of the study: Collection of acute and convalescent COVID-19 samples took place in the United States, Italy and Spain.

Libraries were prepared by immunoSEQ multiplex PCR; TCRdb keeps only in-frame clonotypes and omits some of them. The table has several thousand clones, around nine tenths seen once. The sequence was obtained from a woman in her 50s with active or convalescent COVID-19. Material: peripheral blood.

CDR3 nucleotide sequence: TGTGCCAGCAGCTCCCGGTCTGGGGGACAGCGGAACACTGAAGCTTTCTTT. Protein product: CASSSRSGGQRNTEAFF. The rearrangement uses TRBV5-5 and TRBJ1-1; 7 bases match TRBD1. Trimming removed 3 bases from V and 1 base from J; junction bases left unmatched: 12. Germline V gene sequence: CDR1 SGHKS, CDR2 YYEKEE (reference sequence). The CDR3 covers 17 residues. Combining the CDR3 with reference TRBV5-5 and TRBJ1-1 gives the whole variable domain DAGVTQSPTHLIKTRGQQVTLRCSPISGHKSVSWYQQVLGQGPQFIFQYYEKEERGRGNFPDRFSARQFPNYSSELNVNALLLGDSALYLCASSSRSGGQRNTEAFFGQGTRLTVV.